This T cell receptor (beta chain) was sequenced for a study of blood T cell repertoires in COVID-19. Method: immunoSEQ multiplex PCR; TCRdb's copy keeps in-frame clones and lacks some. The sample contains 200,000 to 250,000 clones, 88% of which appear only once. The CDR3 is made up of 16 amino acids. Germline CDR1 is MNHEY and CDR2 is SVGAGI. Germline trimming cut 4 bases from V and 5 bases from J; bases unmatched to any gene: 6. V usage is TRBV6-5 and J usage is TRBJ2-2, with TRBD2 matching over 11 bases. The TCR originated in a woman aged 25 to 39 who had been exposed to COVID-19. Sequencing used PBMCs or T cells enriched from blood (not recorded which). This CDR3 reads CASSSLAGVRTGELFF. In nucleotides, the CDR3 is TGTGCCAGCAGTTCACTAGCGGGAGTACGAACCGGGGAGCTGTTTTTT.